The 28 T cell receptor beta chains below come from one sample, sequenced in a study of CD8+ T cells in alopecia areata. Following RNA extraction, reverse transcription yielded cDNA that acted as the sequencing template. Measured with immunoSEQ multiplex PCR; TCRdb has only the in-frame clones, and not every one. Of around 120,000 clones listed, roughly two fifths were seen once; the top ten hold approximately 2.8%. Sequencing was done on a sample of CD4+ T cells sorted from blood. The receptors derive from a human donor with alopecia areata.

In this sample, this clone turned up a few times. The chain's CDR3 is CASSFQETQYF. The CDR3 nucleotides are TGTGCCAGCAGTTTCCAAGAGACCCAGTACTTC. This rearrangement joins TRBV2 to TRBJ2-5; D gene uncertain. Germline-derived CDR1 and CDR2 are SNHLY and FYNNEI. Trimming left V 5 bases short and J 1 base short, with 2 bases between. This CDR3 has 11 amino acids.

The chain's CDR3 is CASSTYGTGTGELFF. Written as DNA, the CDR3 is TGTGCCAGCAGCACCTACGGGACGGGTACCGGGGAGCTGTTTTTT. The chain has TRBV13 and TRBJ2-2; D possibly matches TRBD1 or TRBD2 (5 bases each). Trimming took 5 bases from V and 5 from J, leaving 15 bases between them. CDR1 is PRHDT and CDR2 is FYEKMQ in the germline V gene (reference sequence). The CDR3 has 15 residues.

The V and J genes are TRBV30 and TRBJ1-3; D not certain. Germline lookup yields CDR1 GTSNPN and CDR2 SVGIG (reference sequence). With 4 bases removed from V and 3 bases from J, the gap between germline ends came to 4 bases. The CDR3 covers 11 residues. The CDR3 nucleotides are TGTGCCTGGACTATTGGAAACACCATATATTTT. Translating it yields CAWTIGNTIYF.

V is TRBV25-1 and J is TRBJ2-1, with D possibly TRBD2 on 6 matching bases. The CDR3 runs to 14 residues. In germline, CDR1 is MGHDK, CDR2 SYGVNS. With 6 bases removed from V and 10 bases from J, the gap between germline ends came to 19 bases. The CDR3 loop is CASRGGGRSSEQFF. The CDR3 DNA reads TGTGCCAGCAGGGGTGGGGGGAGGTCCAGCGAGCAGTTCTTC. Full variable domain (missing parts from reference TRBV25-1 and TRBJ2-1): EADIYQTPRYLVIGTGKKITLECSQTMGHDKMYWYQQDPGMELHLIHYSYGVNSTEKGDLSSESTVSRIRTEHFPLTLESARPSHTSQYLCASRGGGRSSEQFFGPGTRLTVL.

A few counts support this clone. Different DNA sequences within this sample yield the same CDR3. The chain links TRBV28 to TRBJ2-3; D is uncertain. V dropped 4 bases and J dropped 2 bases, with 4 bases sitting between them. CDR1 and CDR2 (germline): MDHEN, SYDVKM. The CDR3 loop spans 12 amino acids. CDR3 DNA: TGTGCCAGCAGTTCATTCACAGATACGCAGTATTTT. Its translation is CASSSFTDTQYF.

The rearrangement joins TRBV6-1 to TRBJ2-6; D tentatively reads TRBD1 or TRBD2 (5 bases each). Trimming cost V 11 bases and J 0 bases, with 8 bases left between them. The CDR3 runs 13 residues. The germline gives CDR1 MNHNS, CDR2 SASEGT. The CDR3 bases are TGTGCCGGGACCCGCTCTGGGGCCAACGTCCTGACTTTC. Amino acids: CAGTRSGANVLTF.

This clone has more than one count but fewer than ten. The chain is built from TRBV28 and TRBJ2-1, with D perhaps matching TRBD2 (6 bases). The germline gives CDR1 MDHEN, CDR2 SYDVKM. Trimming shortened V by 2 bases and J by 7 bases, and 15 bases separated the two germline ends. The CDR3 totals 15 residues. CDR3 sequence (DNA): TGTGCCAGCAGTTTAGGAGGGAGGAGAGGAAATGAGCAGTTCTTC. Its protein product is CASSLGGRRGNEQFF.

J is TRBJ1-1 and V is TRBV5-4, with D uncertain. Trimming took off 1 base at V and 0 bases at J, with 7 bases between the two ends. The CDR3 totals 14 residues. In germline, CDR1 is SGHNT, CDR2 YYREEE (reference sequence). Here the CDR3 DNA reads TGTGCCAGCAGCTTGCGGGCCATGAACACTGAAGCTTTCTTT. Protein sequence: CASSLRAMNTEAFF.

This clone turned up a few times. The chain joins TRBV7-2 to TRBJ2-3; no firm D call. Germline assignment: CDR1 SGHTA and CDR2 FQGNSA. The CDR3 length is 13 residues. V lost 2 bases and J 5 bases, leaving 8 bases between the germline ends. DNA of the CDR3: TGTGCCAGCAGCTTAAACGGGCGAGATACGCAGTATTTT. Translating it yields CASSLNGRDTQYF.

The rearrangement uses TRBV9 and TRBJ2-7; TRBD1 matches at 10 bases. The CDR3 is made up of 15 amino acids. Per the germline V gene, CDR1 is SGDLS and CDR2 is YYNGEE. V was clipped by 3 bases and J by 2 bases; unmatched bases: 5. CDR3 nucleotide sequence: TGTGCCAGCAGCGCCGACAGGGGGCCCACCTACGAGCAGTACTTC. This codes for CASSADRGPTYEQYF.

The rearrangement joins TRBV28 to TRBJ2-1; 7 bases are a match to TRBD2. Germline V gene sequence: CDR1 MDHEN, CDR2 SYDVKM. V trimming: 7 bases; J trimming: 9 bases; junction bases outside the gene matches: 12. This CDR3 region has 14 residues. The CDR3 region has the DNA TGTGCCAGCATTGGTGGGGGGACTAAGAGTGAGCAGTTCTTC. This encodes CASIGGGTKSEQFF. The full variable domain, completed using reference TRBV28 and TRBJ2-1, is DVKVTQSSRYLVKRTGEKVFLECVQDMDHENMFWYRQDPGLGLRLIYFSYDVKMKEKGDIPEGYSVSREKKERFSLILESASTNQTSMYLCASIGGGTKSEQFFGPGTRLTVL.

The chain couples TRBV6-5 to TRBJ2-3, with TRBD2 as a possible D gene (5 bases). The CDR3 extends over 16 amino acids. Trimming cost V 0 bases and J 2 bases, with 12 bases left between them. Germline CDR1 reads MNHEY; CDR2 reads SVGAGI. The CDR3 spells CASSYSVGRTTDTQYF. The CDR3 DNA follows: TGTGCCAGCAGTTACTCGGTTGGGAGAACCACAGATACGCAGTATTTT.

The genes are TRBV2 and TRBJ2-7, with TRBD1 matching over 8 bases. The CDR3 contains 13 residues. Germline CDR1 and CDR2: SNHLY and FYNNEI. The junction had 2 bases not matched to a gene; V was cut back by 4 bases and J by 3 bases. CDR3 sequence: CASSVDRDYEQYF. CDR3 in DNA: TGTGCCAGCAGTGTGGACAGGGACTACGAGCAGTACTTC. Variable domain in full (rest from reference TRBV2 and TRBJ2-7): EPEVTQTPSHQVTQMGQEVILRCVPISNHLYFYWYRQILGQKVEFLVSFYNNEISEKSEIFDDQFSVERPDGSNFTLKIRSTKLEDSAMYFCASSVDRDYEQYFGPGTRLTVT.

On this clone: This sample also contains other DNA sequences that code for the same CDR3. The CDR3 region is CASSPSTDTQYF. In DNA, the CDR3 is TGTGCCAGCTCACCCAGCACAGATACGCAGTATTTT. The rearrangement links TRBV18 to TRBJ2-3, with D unclear. The CDR3 is 12 residues long. Per germline, CDR1 KGHSH and CDR2 LQKENI. Trimming stripped 3 bases from V and 0 bases from J, with 1 base between. The full variable domain, in which reference TRBV18 and TRBJ2-3 provide the parts outside the CDR3, is NAGVMQNPRHLVRRRGQEARLRCSPMKGHSHVYWYRQLPEEGLKFMVYLQKENIIDESGMPKERFSAEFPKEGPSILRIQQVVRGDSAAYFCASSPSTDTQYFGPGTRLTVL.

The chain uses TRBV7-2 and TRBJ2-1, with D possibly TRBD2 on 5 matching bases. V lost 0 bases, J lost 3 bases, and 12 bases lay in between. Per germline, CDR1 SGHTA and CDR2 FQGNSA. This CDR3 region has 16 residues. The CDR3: CASSLASPGNYNEQFF. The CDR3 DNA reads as TGTGCCAGCAGCTTAGCGTCCCCCGGGAACTACAATGAGCAGTTCTTC.

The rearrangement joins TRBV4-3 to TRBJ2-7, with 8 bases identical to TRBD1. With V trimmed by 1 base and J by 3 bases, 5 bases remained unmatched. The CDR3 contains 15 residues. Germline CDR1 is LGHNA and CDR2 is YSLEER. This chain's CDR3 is CASSQASTGDYEQYF. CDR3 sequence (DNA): TGCGCCAGCAGCCAAGCCTCGACAGGGGACTACGAGCAGTACTTC.

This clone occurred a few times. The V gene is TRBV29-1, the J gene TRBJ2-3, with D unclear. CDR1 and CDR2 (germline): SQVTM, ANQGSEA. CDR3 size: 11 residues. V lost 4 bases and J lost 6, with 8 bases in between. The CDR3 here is CSVVPPDTQYF. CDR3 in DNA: TGCAGCGTTGTACCCCCCGATACGCAGTATTTT.

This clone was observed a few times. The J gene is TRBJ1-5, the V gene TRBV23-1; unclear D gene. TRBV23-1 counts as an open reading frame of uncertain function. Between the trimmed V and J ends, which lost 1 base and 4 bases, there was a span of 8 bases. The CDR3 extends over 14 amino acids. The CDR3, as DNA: TGCGCCAGCAGTCAATTAAGGAGGAATCAGCCCCAGCATTTT. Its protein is CASSQLRRNQPQHF.

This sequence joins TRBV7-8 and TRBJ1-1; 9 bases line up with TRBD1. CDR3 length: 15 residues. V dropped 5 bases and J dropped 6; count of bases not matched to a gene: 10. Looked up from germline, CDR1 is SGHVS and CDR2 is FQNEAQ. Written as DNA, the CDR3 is TGTGCCAGCAGCGCAGAGGGACAGGGTAATCCTGAAGCTTTCTTT. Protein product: CASSAEGQGNPEAFF. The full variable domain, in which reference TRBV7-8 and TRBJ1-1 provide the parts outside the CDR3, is GAGVSQSPRYKVAKRGQDVALRCDPISGHVSLFWYQQALGQGPEFLTYFQNEAQLDKSGLPSDRFFAERPEGSVSTLKIQRTQQEDSAVYLCASSAEGQGNPEAFFGQGTRLTVV.

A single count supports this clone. DNA of the CDR3: TGTGCCAGCAGCTTAGCCGGAATTCCCTCCTACGAGCAGTACTTC. The encoded protein is CASSLAGIPSYEQYF. This sequence joins TRBV7-9 and TRBJ2-7, with D unclear. CDR3 size: 15 residues. CDR1 is SEHNR, CDR2 FQNEAQ, per germline (reference sequence). Trimming pared 0 bases from V and 0 bases from J, leaving 9 bases between.

The CDR3: CASTPTLAARTDTQYF. The CDR3, as DNA: TGCGCCAGCACCCCTACTCTAGCGGCTCGCACAGATACGCAGTATTTT. The V call is TRBV5-1, the J call TRBJ2-3, with 7 bases fitting TRBD2. The CDR3 is 16 amino acids. CDR1 is SGHRS and CDR2 is YFSETQ in the germline V gene. Trimming removed 6 bases from V and 1 base from J; junction bases left unmatched: 11.

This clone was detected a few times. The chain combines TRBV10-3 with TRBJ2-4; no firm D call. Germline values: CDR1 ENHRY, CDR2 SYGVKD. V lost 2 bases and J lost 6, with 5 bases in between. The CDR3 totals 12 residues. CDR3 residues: CAISERRNIQYF. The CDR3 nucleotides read TGTGCCATCAGTGAGCGGAGAAACATTCAGTACTTC.

Here the CDR3 reads CAFMGVSYEQYF. Written as DNA, the CDR3 is TGTGCCTTTATGGGGGTCTCCTACGAGCAGTACTTC. The chain combines TRBV30 with TRBJ2-7; D is perhaps TRBD1 or TRBD2 (5 bases each). This CDR3 has 12 amino acids. In germline, CDR1 is GTSNPN, CDR2 SVGIG (reference sequence). Trimming took 7 bases from V and 0 from J, leaving 10 bases between them. Using reference TRBV30 and TRBJ2-7 for the parts outside the CDR3, the full variable domain is SQTIHQWPATLVQPVGSPLSLECTVEGTSNPNLYWYRQAAGRGLQLLFYSVGIGQISSEVPQNLSASRPQDRQFILSSKKLLLSDSGFYLCAFMGVSYEQYFGPGTRLTVT.

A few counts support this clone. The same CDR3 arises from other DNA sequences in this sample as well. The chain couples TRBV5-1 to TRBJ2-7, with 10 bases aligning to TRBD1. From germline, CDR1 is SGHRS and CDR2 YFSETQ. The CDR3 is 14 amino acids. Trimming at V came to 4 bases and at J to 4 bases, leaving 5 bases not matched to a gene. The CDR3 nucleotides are TGCGCCAGCAGCGAACGGACAGGGGGGTACGAGCAGTACTTC. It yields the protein CASSERTGGYEQYF.

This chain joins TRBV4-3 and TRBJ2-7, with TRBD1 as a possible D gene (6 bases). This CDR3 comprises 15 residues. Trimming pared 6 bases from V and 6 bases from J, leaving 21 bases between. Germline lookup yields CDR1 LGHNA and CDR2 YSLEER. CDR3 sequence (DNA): TGCGCCAGCAGTAGATTGGGGGCCGGGGCCGGCGAGCAGTACTTC. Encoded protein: CASSRLGAGAGEQYF.

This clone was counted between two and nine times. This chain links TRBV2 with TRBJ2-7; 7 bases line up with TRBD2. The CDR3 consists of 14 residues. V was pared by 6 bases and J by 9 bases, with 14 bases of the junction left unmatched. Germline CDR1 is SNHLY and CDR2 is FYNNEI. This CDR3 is CASSKPSGTGVQYF. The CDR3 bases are TGTGCCAGCAGCAAGCCTAGCGGAACCGGGGTGCAGTACTTC.

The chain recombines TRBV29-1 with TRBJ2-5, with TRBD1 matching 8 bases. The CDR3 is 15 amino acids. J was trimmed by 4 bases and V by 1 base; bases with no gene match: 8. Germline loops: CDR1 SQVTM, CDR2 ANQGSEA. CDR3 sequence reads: CSVEVRHRGTETQYF. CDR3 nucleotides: TGCAGCGTTGAAGTTAGGCACAGGGGGACAGAGACCCAGTACTTC.

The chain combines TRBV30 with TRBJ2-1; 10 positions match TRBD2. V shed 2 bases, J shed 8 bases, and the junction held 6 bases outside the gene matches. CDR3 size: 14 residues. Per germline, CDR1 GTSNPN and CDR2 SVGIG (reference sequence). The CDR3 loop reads CAWSLAGELYEQFF. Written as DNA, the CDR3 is TGTGCCTGGAGTCTAGCGGGAGAGCTCTATGAGCAGTTCTTC.